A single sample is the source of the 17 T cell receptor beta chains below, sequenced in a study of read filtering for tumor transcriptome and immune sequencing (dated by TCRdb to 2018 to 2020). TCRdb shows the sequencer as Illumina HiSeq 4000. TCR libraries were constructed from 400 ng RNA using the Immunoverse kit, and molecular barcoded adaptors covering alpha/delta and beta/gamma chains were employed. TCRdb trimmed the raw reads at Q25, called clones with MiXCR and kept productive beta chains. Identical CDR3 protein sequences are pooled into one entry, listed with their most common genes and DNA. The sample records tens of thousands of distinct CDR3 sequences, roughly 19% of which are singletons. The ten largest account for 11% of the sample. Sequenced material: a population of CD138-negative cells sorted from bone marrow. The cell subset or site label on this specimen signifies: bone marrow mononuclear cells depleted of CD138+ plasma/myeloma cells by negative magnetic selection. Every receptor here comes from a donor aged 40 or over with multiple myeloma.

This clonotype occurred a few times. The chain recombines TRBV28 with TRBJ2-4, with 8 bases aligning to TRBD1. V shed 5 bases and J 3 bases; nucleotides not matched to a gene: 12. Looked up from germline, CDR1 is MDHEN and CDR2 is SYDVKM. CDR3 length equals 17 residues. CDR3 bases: TGTGCCAGCAGTCTGAACAGGGGGAAGTCGGTCAAAAACATTCAGTACTTC. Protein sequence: CASSLNRGKSVKNIQYF.

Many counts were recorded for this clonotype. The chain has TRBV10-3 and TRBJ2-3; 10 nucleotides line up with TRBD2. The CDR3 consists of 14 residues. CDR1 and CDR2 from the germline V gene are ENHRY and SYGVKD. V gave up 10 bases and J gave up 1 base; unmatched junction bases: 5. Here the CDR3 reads CATEAGGRTDTQYF. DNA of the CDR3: TGTGCCACCGAAGCGGGGGGGCGCACAGATACGCAGTATTTT.

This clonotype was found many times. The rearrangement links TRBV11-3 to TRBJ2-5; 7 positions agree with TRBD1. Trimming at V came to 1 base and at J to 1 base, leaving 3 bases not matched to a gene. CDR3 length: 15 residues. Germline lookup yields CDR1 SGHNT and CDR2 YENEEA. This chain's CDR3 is CASSLGRQGQETQYF. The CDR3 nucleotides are TGTGCCAGCAGCTTAGGACGACAGGGCCAAGAGACCCAGTACTTC.

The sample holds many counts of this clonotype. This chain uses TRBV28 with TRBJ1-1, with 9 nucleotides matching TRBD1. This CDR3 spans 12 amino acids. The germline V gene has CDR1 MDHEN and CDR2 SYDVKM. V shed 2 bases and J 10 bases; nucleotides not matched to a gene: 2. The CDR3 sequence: CASSLQTGGAFF. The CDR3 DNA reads TGTGCCAGCAGTTTACAGACAGGGGGAGCTTTCTTT.

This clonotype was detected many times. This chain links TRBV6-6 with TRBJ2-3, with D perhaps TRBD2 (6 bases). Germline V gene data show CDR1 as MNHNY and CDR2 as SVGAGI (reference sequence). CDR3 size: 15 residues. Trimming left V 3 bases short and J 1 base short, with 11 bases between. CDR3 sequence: CASSYRASGTDTQYF. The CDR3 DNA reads TGTGCCAGCAGTTATCGGGCTAGCGGCACAGATACGCAGTATTTT.

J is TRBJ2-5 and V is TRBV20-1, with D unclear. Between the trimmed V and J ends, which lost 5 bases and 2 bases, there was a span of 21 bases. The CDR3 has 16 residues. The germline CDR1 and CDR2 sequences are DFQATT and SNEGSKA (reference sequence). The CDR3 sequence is CSAHKDALRLQETQYF. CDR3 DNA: TGCAGTGCTCACAAGGACGCTCTTAGATTACAAGAGACCCAGTACTTC.

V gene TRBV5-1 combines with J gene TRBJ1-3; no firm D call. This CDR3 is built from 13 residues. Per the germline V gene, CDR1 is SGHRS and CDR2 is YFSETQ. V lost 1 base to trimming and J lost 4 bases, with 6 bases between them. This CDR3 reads CASSLFGGNTIYF. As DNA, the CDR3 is TGCGCCAGCAGCTTGTTTGGAGGAAACACCATATATTTT.

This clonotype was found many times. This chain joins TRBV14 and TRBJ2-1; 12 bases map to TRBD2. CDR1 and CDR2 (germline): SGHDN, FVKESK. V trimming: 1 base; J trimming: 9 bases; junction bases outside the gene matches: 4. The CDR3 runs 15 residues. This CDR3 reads CASSQVLAGGTEQFF. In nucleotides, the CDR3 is TGTGCCAGCAGCCAAGTCCTAGCGGGAGGGACTGAGCAGTTCTTC.

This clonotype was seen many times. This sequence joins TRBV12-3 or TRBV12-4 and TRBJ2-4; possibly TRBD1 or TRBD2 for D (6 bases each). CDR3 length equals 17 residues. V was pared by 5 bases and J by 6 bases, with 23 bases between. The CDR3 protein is CASSITGTPRGRNIQYF. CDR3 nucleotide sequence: TGTGCCAGCAGTATAACCGGGACTCCCAGGGGTCGAAACATTCAGTACTTC.

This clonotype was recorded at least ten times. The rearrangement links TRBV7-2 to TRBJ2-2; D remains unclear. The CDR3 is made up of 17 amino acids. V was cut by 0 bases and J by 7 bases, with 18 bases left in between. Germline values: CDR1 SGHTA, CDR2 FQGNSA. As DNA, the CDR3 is TGTGCCAGCAGCTTAGCGTCGGCGCCCAGGTTTGGCGGGGAGCTGTTTTTT. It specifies CASSLASAPRFGGELFF.

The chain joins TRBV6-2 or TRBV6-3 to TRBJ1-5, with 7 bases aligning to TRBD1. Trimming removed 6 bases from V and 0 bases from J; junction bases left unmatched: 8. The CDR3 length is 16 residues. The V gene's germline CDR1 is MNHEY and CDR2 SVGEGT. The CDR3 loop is CASRSQGSYSNQPQHF. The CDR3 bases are TGTGCCAGCAGGTCACAGGGGAGCTATAGCAATCAGCCCCAGCATTTT.

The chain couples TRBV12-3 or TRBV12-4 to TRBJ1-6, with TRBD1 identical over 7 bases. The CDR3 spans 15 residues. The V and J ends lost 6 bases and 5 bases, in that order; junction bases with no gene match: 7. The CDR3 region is CASRQGQQDNSPLHF. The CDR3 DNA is TGTGCCAGCAGACAGGGACAGCAAGATAATTCACCCCTCCACTTT.

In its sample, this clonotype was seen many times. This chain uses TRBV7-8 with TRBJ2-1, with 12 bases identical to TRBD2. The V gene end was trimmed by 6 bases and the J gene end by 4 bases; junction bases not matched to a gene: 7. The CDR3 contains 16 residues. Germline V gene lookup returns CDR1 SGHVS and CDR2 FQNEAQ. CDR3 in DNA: TGTGCCAGCAGTCACCTCGGGACTAGCGGGTACAATGAGCAGTTCTTC. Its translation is CASSHLGTSGYNEQFF.

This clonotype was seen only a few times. CDR3 amino acids: CASSLEGASNQPQHF. In nucleotides, the CDR3 is TGCGCCAGCAGCTTGGAGGGGGCGAGCAATCAGCCCCAGCATTTT. The V call is TRBV5-1, the J call TRBJ1-5, with TRBD1 matching over 7 bases. The trim removed 0 bases at V and 1 base at J, leaving 1 base unmatched. Germline CDR1 is SGHRS and CDR2 is YFSETQ. The CDR3 spans 15 residues.

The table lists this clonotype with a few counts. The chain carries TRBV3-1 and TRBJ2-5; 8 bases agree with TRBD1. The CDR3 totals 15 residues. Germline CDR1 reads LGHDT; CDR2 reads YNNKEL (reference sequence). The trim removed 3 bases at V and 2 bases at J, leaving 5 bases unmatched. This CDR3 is CASSHGTGKQETQYF. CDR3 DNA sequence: TGTGCCAGCAGCCACGGGACAGGAAAACAAGAGACCCAGTACTTC.

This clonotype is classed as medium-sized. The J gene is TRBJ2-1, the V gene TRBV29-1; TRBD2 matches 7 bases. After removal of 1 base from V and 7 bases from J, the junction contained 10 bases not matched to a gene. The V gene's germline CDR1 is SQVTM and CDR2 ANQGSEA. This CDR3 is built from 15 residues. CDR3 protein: CSVEGIGEGLNEQFF. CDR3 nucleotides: TGCAGCGTTGAAGGGATCGGGGAGGGCCTAAATGAGCAGTTCTTC.

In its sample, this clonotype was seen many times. CDR3 protein: CASSQLSTRAEAFF. In nucleotides, the CDR3 is TGTGCCAGCAGCCAATTATCAACTAGAGCTGAAGCTTTCTTT. The chain couples TRBV3-1 to TRBJ1-1; D remains unclear. The CDR3 totals 14 residues. The germline V and J ends were trimmed by 2 bases and 6 bases, with 13 bases remaining between them. Germline V gene data show CDR1 as LGHDT and CDR2 as YNNKEL (reference sequence). Based on the CDR3 plus reference TRBV3-1 and TRBJ1-1, the full variable domain is DTAVSQTPKYLVTQMGNDKSIKCEQNLGHDTMYWYKQDSKKFLKIMFSYNNKELIINETVPNRFSPKSPDKAHLNLHINSLELGDSAVYFCASSQLSTRAEAFFGQGTRLTVV.